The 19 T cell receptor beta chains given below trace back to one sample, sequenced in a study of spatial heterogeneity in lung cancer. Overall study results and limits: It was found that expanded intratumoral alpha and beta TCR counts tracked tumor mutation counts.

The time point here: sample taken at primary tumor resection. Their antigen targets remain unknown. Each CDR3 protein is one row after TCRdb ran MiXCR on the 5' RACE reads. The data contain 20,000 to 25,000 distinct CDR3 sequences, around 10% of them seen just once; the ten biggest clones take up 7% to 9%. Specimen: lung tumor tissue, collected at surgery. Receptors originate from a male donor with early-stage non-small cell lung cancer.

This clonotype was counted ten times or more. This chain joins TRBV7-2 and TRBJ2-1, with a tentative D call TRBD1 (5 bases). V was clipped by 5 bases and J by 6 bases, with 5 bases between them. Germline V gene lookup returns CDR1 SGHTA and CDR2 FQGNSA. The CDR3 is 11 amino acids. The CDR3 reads CASSRGNEQFF. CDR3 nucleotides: TGTGCCAGCAGCAGGGGCAATGAGCAGTTCTTC.

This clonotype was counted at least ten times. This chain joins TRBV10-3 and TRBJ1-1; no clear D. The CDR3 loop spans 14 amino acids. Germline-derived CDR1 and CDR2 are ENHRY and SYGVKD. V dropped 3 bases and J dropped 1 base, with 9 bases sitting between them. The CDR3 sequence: CAISDGGENTEAFF. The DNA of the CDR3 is TGTGCCATCAGTGACGGCGGGGAGAACACTGAAGCTTTCTTT.

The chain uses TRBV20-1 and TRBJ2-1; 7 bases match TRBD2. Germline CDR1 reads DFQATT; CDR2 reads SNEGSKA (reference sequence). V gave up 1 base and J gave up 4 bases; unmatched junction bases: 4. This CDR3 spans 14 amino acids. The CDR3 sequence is CSARAGGGYNEQFF. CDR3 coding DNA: TGCAGTGCTAGAGCGGGGGGAGGTTACAATGAGCAGTTCTTC.

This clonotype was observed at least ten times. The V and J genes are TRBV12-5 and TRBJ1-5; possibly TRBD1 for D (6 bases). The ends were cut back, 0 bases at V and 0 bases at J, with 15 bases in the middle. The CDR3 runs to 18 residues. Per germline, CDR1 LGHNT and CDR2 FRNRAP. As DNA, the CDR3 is TGTGCTAGTGGTTTGGTAATGAGAAACAGGGATAGCAATCAGCCCCAGCATTTT. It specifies CASGLVMRNRDSNQPQHF.

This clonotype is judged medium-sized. The CDR3 DNA reads as TGTGCCAGCTCGGCTACTCCAGAGACCCAGTACTTC. It translates to CASSATPETQYF. The chain couples TRBV2 to TRBJ2-5; D is ambiguous. The CDR3 sequence is 12 residues long. Germline values: CDR1 SNHLY, CDR2 FYNNEI. V was trimmed by 8 bases and J by 4 bases, leaving 11 bases between them.

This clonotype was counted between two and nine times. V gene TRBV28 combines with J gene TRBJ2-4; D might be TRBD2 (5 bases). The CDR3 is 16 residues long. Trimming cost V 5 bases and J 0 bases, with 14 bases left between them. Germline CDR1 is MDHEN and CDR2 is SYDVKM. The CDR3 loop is CASSLELAAAKNIQYF. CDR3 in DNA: TGTGCCAGCAGTCTTGAGCTAGCTGCAGCCAAAAACATTCAGTACTTC.

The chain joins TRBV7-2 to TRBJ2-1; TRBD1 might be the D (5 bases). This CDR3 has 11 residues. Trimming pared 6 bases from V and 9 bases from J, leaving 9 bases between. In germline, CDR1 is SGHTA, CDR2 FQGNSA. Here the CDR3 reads CASSQGGEQFF. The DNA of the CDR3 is TGTGCCAGCAGTCAGGGTGGTGAGCAGTTCTTC.

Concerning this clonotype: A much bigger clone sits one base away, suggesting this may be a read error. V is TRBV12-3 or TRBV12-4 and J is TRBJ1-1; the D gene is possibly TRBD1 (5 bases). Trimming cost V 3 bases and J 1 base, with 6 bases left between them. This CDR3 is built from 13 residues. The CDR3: CASSLGGNTEAFF. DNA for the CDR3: TGTGCCAGCAGTTTGGGGGGGAACACTGAAGCTTTCTTT.

CDR3 sequence (DNA): TGTGCCAGCAGCCAGCTCCAGGGCGCGAACACTGAAGCTTTCTTT. Its translation: CASSQLQGANTEAFF. The chain is built from TRBV14 and TRBJ1-1, with D perhaps TRBD1 (5 bases). V lost 3 bases and J lost 1, with 12 bases in between. Per the germline V gene, CDR1 is SGHDN and CDR2 is FVKESK. The CDR3 extends over 15 amino acids.

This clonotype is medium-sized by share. In DNA, the CDR3 is TGTGCCAGCAGTGAAGCGCGGATCCGTAACAATGAGCAGTTCTTC. Translation gives CASSEARIRNNEQFF. The chain couples TRBV6-1 to TRBJ2-1; D gene ambiguous. The length of the CDR3 is 15 residues. The germline V gene has CDR1 MNHNS and CDR2 SASEGT. V lost 0 bases, J lost 5 bases, and 11 bases lay in between.

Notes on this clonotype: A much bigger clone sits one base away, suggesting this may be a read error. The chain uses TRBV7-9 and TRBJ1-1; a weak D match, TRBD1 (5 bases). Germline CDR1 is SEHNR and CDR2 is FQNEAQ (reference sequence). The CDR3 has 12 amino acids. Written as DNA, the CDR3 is TGTGCCGGCAGCCCAGGGAGAACTGAAGCTTTCTTT. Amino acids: CAGSPGRTEAFF.

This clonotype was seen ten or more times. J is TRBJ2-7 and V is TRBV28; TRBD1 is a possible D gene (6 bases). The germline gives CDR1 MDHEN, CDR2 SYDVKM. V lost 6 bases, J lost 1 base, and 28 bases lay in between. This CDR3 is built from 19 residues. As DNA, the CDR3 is TGTGCCAGCAGGTCACAGGGTGGTAAGGTGGAGAAGGGGTCCTACGAGCAGTACTTC. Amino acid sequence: CASRSQGGKVEKGSYEQYF.

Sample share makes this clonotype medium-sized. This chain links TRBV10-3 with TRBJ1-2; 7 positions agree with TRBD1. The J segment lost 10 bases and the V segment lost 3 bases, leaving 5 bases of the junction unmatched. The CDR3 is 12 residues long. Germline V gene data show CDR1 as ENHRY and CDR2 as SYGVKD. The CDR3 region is CAISDEGAYYTF. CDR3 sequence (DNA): TGTGCCATCAGTGACGAGGGGGCTTACTACACCTTC.

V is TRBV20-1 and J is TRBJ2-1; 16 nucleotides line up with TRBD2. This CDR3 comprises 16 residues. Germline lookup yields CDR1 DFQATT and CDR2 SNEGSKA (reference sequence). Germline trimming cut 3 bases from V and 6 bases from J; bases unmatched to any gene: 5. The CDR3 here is CSARPGLAGGPNEQFF. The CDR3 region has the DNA TGCAGTGCTAGGCCGGGACTAGCGGGGGGGCCCAATGAGCAGTTCTTC.

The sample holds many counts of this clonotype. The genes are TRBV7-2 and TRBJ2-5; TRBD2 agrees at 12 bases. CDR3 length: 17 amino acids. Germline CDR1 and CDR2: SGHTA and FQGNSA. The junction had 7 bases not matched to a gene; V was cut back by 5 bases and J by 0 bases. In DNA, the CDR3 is TGTGCCAGCAGCAACCTAGCGGGAGGGCCCAACCAAGAGACCCAGTACTTC. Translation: CASSNLAGGPNQETQYF.

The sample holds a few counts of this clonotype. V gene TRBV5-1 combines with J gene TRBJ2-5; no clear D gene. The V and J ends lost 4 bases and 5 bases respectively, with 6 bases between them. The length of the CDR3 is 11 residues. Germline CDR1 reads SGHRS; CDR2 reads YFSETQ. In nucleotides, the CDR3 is TGCGCCAGCAGCGTGGAGGAGACCCAGTACTTC. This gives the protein CASSVEETQYF.

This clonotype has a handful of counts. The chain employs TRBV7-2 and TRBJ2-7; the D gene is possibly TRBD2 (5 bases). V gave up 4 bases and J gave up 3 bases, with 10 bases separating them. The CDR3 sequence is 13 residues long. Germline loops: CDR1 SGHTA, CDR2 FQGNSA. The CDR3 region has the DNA TGTGCCAGCAGCTCCGAGAGCGGCTACGAGCAGTACTTC. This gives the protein CASSSESGYEQYF.

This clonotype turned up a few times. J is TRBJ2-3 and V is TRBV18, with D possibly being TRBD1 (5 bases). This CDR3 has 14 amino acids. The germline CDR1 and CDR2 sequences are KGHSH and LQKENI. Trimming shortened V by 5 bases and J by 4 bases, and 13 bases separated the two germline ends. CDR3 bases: TGTGCCAGCTCAAGTGGGGCGGATTCAGATACGCAGTATTTT. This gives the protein CASSSGADSDTQYF.

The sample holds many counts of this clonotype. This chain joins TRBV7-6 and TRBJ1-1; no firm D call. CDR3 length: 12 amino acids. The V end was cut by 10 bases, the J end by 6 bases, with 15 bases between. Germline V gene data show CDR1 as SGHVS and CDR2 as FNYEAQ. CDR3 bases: TGTGCCATTCGGACGGCGGGTTCTGAAGCTTTCTTT. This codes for CAIRTAGSEAFF.